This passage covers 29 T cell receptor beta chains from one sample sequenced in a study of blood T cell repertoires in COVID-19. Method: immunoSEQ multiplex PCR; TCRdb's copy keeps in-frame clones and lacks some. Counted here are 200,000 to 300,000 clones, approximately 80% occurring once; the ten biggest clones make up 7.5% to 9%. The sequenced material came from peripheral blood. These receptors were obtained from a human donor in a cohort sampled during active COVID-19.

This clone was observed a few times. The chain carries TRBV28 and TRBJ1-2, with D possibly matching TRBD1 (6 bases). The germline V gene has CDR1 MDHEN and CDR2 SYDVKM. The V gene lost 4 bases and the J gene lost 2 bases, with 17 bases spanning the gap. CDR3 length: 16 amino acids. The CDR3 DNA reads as TGTGCCAGCAGTTCTCCAACGGACAGAGCAAACTATGGCTACACCTTC. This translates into CASSSPTDRANYGYTF.

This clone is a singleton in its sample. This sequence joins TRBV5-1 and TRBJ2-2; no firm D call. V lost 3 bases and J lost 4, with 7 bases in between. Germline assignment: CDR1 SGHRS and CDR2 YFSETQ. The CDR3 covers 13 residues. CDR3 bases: TGCGCCAGCAGCTGGGCCAGCACCGGGGAGCTGTTTTTT. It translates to CASSWASTGELFF.

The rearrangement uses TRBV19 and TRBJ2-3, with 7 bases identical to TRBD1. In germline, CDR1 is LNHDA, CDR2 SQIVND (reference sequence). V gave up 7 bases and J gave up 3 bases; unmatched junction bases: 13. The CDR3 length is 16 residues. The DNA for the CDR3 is TGTGCCAGTAACAGGGGACCCCAACCGGTGACAGATACGCAGTATTTT. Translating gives CASNRGPQPVTDTQYF.

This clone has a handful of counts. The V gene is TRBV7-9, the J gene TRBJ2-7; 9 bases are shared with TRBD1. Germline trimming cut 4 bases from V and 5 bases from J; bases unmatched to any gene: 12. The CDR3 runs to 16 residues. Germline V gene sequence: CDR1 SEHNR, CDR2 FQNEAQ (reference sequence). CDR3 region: CASSSKRTGDRHEQYF. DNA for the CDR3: TGTGCCAGCAGCTCCAAGAGGACAGGGGATAGGCACGAGCAGTACTTC.

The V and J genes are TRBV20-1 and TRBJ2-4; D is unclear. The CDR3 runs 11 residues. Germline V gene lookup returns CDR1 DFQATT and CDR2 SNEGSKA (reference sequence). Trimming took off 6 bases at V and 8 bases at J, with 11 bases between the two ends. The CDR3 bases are TGCAGTGCGAGACTGCGAGACATTCAGTACTTC. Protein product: CSARLRDIQYF.

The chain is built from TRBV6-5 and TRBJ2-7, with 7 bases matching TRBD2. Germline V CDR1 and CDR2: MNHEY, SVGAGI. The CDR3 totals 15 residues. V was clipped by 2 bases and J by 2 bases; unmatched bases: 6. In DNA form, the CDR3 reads TGTGCCAGCAGTTACAGCGGGGTTGTAGCCTACGAGCAGTACTTC. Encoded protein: CASSYSGVVAYEQYF.

The DNA for the CDR3 is TGCGCCAGCAGCTGGGGGGGTGTTGGGCAGCATGAGCAGTTCTTC. It is translated as CASSWGGVGQHEQFF. The V call is TRBV5-1, the J call TRBJ2-1; 7 nucleotides match TRBD2. The CDR3 spans 15 residues. The junction had 11 bases not matched to a gene; V was cut back by 3 bases and J by 8 bases. Germline assignment: CDR1 SGHRS and CDR2 YFSETQ.

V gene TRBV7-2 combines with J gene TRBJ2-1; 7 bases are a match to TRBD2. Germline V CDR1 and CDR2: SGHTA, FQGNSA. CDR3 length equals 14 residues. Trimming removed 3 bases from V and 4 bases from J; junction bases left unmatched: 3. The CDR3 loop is CASSFGSGYNEQFF. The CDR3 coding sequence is TGTGCCAGCAGCTTTGGTAGCGGGTACAATGAGCAGTTCTTC.

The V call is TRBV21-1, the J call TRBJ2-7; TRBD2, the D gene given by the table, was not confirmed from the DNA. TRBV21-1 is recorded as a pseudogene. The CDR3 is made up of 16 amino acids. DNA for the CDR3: TGTGCCAGCAGCAAAGGCCGCCCCGGGGAGTCCTACGAGCAGTACTTC. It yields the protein CASSKGRPGESYEQYF.

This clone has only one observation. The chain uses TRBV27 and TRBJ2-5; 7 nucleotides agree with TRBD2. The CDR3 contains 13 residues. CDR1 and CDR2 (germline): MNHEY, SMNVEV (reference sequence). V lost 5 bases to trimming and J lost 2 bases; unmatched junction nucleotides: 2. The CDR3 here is CASSKREQETQYF. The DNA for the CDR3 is TGTGCCAGCAGTAAGCGGGAACAAGAGACCCAGTACTTC.

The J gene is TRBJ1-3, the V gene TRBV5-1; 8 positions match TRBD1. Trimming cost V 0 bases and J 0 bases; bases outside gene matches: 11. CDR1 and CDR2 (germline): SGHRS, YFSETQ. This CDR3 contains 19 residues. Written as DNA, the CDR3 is TGCGCCAGCAGCTTGGTTTCGAGGGGACAGGCCTCCTCTGGAAACACCATATATTTT. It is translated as CASSLVSRGQASSGNTIYF.

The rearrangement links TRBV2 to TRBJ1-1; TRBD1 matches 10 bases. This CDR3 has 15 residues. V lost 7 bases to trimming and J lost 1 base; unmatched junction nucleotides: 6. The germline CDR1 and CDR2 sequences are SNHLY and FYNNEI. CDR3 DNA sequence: TGTGCCAGCAAGGATTGGGACAGGGGGAACACTGAAGCTTTCTTT. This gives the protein CASKDWDRGNTEAFF.

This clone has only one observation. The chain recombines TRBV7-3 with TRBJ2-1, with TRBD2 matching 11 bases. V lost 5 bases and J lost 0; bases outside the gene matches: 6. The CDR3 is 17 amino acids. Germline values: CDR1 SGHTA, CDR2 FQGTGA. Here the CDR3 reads CASSTLAGGSSYNEQFF. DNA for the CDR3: TGTGCCAGCAGCACGTTAGCGGGAGGGAGCTCCTACAATGAGCAGTTCTTC. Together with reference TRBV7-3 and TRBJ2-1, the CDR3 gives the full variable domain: GAGVSQTPSNKVTEKGKYVELRCDPISGHTALYWYRQSLGQGPEFLIYFQGTGAADDSGLPNDRFFAVRPEGSVSTLKIQRTERGDSAVYLCASSTLAGGSSYNEQFFGPGTRLTVL.

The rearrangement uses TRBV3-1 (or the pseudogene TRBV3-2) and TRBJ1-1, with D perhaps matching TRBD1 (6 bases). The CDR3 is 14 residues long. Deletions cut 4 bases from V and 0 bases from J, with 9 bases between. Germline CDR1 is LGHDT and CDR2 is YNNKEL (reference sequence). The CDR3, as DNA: TGTGCCAGCAGCCGTGGACAGTTGAACACTGAAGCTTTCTTT. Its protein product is CASSRGQLNTEAFF.

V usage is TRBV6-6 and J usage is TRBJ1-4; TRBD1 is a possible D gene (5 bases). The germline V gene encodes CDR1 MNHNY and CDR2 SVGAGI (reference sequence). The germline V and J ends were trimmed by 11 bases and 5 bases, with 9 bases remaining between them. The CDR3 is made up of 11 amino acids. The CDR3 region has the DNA TGTGCCGCGAAGGGGAATGAAAAACTGTTTTTT. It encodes CAAKGNEKLFF.

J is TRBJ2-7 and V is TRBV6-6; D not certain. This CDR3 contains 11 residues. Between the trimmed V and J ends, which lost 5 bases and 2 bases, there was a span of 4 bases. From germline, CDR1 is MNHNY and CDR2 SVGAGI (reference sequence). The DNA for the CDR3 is TGTGCCAGCAGTAATACCTACGAGCAGTACTTC. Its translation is CASSNTYEQYF.

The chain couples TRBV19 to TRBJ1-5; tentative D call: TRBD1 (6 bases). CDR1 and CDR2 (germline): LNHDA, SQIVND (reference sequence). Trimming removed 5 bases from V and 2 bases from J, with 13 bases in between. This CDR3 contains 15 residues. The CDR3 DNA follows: TGTGCCAGTAGTCCCGGGACACTTCGCAATCAGCCCCAGCATTTT. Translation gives CASSPGTLRNQPQHF.

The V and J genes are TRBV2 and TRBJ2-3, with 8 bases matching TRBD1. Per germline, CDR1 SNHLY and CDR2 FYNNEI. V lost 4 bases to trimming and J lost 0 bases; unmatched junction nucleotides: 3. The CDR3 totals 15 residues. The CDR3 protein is CASSVWDRSTDTQYF. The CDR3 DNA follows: TGTGCCAGCAGTGTATGGGACAGGAGCACAGATACGCAGTATTTT.

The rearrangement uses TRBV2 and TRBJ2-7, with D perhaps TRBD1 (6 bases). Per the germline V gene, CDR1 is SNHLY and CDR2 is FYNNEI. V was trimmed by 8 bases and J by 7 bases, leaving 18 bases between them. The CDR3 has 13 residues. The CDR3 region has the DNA TGTGCCAGCTGCCAGGGGACCTTAGGGGAGCAGTACTTC. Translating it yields CASCQGTLGEQYF.

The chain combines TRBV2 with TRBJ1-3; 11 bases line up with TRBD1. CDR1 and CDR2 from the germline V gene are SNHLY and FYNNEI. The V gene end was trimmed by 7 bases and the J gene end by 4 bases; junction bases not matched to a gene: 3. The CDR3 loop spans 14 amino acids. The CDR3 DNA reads TGTGCCAGCACTGGACAGGGGGCGGGAAACACCATATATTTT. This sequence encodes CASTGQGAGNTIYF.

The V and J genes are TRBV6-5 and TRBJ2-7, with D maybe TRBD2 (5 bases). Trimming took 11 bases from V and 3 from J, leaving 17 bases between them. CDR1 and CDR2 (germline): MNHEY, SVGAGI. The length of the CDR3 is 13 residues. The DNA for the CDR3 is TGTGCCTCACGGGAACAGAATCGCTACGAGCAGTACTTC. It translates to CASREQNRYEQYF.

DNA for the CDR3: TGTGCCAGCAGTTCTCGACCCCCGGGACTACAAGAGACCCAGTACTTC. Amino acid sequence: CASSSRPPGLQETQYF. The chain employs TRBV6-2 or TRBV6-3 and TRBJ2-5; 7 bases are shared with TRBD2. Germline V CDR1 and CDR2: MNHEY, SVGEGT. The J segment lost 2 bases and the V segment lost 4 bases, leaving 10 bases of the junction unmatched. The CDR3 covers 16 residues.

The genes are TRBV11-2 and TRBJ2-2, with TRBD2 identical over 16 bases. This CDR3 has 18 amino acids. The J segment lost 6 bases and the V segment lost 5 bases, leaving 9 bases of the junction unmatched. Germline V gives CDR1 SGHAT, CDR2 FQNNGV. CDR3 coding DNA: TGTGCCAGCAGCCCACGGGGACTAGCGGGGGGGCGAGCCGGGGAGCTGTTTTTT. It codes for CASSPRGLAGGRAGELFF.

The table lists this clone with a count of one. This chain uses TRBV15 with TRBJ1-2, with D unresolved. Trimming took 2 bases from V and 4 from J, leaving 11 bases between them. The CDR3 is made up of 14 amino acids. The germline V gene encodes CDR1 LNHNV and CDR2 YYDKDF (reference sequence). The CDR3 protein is CATSRPSGSYGYTF. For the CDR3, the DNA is TGTGCCACCAGCAGACCCTCGGGGTCCTATGGCTACACCTTC.

CDR3 protein: CASKLQGEYQPQHF. The CDR3 DNA follows: TGTGCCAGCAAGCTTCAGGGCGAATATCAGCCCCAGCATTTT. This chain links TRBV7-2 with TRBJ1-5, with D maybe TRBD1 (5 bases). Germline assignment: CDR1 SGHTA and CDR2 FQGNSA. Deletions cut 7 bases from V and 5 bases from J, with 15 bases between. CDR3 length: 14 residues.

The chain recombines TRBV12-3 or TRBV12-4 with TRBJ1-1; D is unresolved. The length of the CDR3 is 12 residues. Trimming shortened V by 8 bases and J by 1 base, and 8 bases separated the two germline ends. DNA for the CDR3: TGTGCCAGCCGGTCCTCGAACACTGAAGCTTTCTTT. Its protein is CASRSSNTEAFF.

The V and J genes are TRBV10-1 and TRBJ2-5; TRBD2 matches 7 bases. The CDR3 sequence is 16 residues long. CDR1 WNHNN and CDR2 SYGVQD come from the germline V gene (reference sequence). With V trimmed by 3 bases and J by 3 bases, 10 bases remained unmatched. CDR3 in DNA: TGCGCCAGCAGTGACGGTCTCGGGACTAAAAAAGAGACCCAGTACTTC. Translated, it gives CASSDGLGTKKETQYF.

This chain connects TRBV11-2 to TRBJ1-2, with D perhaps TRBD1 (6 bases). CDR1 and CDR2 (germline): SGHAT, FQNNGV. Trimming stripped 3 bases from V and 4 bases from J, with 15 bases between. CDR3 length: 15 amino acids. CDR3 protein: CASSFSPSDSYGYTF. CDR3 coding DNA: TGTGCCAGCAGCTTCTCCCCCTCGGACAGCTATGGCTACACCTTC.

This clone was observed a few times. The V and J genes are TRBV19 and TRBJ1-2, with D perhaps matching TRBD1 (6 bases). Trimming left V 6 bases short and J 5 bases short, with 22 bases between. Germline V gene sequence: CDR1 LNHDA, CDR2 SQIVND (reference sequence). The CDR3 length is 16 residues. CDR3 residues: CASRETGSPLRYGYTF. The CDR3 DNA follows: TGTGCCAGTAGGGAGACAGGATCCCCCCTTCGTTATGGCTACACCTTC. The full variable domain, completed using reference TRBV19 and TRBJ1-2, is DGGITQSPKYLFRKEGQNVTLSCEQNLNHDAMYWYRQDPGQGLRLIYYSQIVNDFQKGDIAEGYSVSREKKESFPLTVTSAQKNPTAFYLCASRETGSPLRYGYTFGSGTRLTVV.